Each of the 17 T cell receptor beta chains below was sequenced from the same sample in a study of CD8+CD57+ T cells in acquired aplastic anemia. It was genomic DNA that served as the template for profiling TCR beta VDJ and CDR3. TCRdb redid the calling of the reads with MiXCR, one entry per CDR3 protein. The sample carries about 190,000 distinct CDR3 sequences, 50% to 55% recorded once. Sequencing was performed on sorted CD4+, CD8+, or CD8+CD57+ T cells (not recorded which) from PBMCs. The source is a human donor in good health, serving as a control.

This clonotype was observed at least ten times. This rearrangement joins TRBV11-2 to TRBJ1-4; D not certain. V lost 1 base and J lost 5, with 8 bases in between. The germline CDR1 and CDR2 sequences are SGHAT and FQNNGV. The CDR3 contains 14 residues. The CDR3 coding sequence is TGTGCCAGCAGCTTAGGAGCCGAGAATGAAAAACTGTTTTTT. Its translation: CASSLGAENEKLFF. The full variable domain, completed using reference TRBV11-2 and TRBJ1-4, is EAGVAQSPRYKIIEKRQSVAFWCNPISGHATLYWYQQILGQGPKLLIQFQNNGVVDDSQLPKDRFSAERLKGVDSTLKIQPAKLEDSAVYLCASSLGAENEKLFFGSGTQLSVL.

In this sample, this clonotype turned up many times. The chain links TRBV7-8 to TRBJ1-6; no reliable D call. Germline assignment: CDR1 SGHVS and CDR2 FQNEAQ. This CDR3 region has 13 residues. The V end lost 5 bases, the J end lost 10 bases, and 12 bases lay between the germline ends. CDR3 nucleotide sequence: TGTGCCAGCAGCGTCGCAGGAGACTCACCCCTCCACTTT. Protein sequence: CASSVAGDSPLHF.

Comments on this clonotype: Here the CDR3 omits its conserved ending phenylalanine or tryptophan, so a read error is the likely source. The DNA is omitted, as the CDR3 cannot be located on it reliably, and the CDR3 follows TCRdb's listing. The V call is TRBV7-2, the J call TRBJ1-6. The CDR3 numbers 8 amino acids, ends counted. CDR1 and CDR2 (germline): SGHTA, FQGNSA. The CDR3 here is CASSLGGR.

The chain employs TRBV15 and TRBJ2-7; a weak D match, TRBD1 (6 bases). The V gene's germline CDR1 is LNHNV and CDR2 YYDKDF (reference sequence). The V end was cut by 1 base, the J end by 0 bases, with 7 bases between. The CDR3 extends over 14 amino acids. CDR3 protein: CATSRAGDSYEQYF. The CDR3 region has the DNA TGTGCCACCAGCAGAGCAGGGGACTCCTACGAGCAGTACTTC.

The table lists this clonotype with a count of one. It is likely a read error, because the conserved phenylalanine at the end of the CDR3 is missing. This chain joins TRBV7-2 and TRBJ1-5, with 8 positions matching TRBD1. The CDR3 is 15 residues long. Germline V gives CDR1 SGHTA, CDR2 FQGNSA. The V and J ends lost 5 bases and 6 bases, in that order; junction bases with no gene match: 9. CDR3 DNA sequence: TGTGCCAGCAGCCCCAGCGAGGGGACAGGTCAGCCCCAGCATTAT. This sequence encodes CASSPSEGTGQPQHY.

This clonotype occurred many times. The rearrangement links TRBV5-1 to TRBJ1-6, with D possibly TRBD1 on 6 matching bases. This CDR3 has 15 residues. The ends were cut back, 1 base at V and 3 bases at J, with 8 bases in the middle. CDR1 and CDR2 (germline): SGHRS, YFSETQ. In nucleotides, the CDR3 is TGCGCCAGCAGCTTGACAGGGCTCTATAATTCACCCCTCCACTTT. This gives the protein CASSLTGLYNSPLHF.

This clonotype was picked up one time. A read error may account for a junction end that differs from germline. This chain's CDR3 is CASSLRSAFSGDTIYF. In DNA, the CDR3 is TGCGCCAGCAGCTTAAGGTCAGCTTTCTCTGGAGACACCATATATTTT. The chain has TRBV7-2 and TRBJ1-3; D unresolved. The germline CDR1 and CDR2 sequences are SGHTA and FQGNSA. The CDR3 has 16 residues. The complete variable domain, with remaining parts taken from reference TRBV7-2 and TRBJ1-3, reads GAGVSQSPSNKVTEKGKDVELRCDPISGHTALYWYRQSLGQGLEFLIYFQGNSAPDKSGLPSDRFSAERTGGSVSTLTIQRTQQEDSAVYLCASSLRSAFSGDTIYFGEGSWLTVV.

The chain carries TRBV29-1 and TRBJ2-7, with 7 nucleotides matching TRBD2. V was clipped by 7 bases and J by 3 bases; unmatched bases: 3. In germline, CDR1 is SQVTM, CDR2 ANQGSEA. The CDR3 sequence is 11 residues long. The CDR3 loop reads CSGRTSYEQYF. CDR3 DNA sequence: TGCAGCGGAAGGACTAGCTACGAGCAGTACTTC.

Note on this clonotype: The junction shows a germline mismatch at one end, possibly a read error. This sequence joins TRBV5-1 and TRBJ2-5; D tentatively reads TRBD1 or TRBD2 (5 bases each). This CDR3 is 17 amino acids long. Germline lookup yields CDR1 SGHRS and CDR2 YFSETQ. The CDR3, as DNA: TGTGCCAGCAGCTTGAGGGGAAAGTCAGGCCAACGGGAGACCCAGTACTTC. Translation: CASSLRGKSGQRETQYF.

This clonotype was observed at least ten times. This chain joins TRBV4-3 and TRBJ1-2; no firm D call. This CDR3 region has 15 residues. CDR1 is LGHNA, CDR2 YSLEER, per germline. The V and J ends lost 1 base and 4 bases respectively, with 13 bases between them. CDR3 DNA sequence: TGCGCCAGCAGCCAAGGTCTCGGGGATTTCTATGGCTACACCTTC. It specifies CASSQGLGDFYGYTF.

This clonotype has a count of ten or more. The chain carries TRBV7-8 and TRBJ1-5; no definite D call. CDR1 and CDR2 from the germline V gene are SGHVS and FQNEAQ. Deletions cut 2 bases from V and 3 bases from J, with 8 bases between. The CDR3 is 14 residues long. The CDR3 loop reads CASSLKFSNQPQHF. In DNA, the CDR3 is TGTGCCAGCAGCTTAAAGTTCTCCAATCAGCCCCAGCATTTT.

Regarding this clonotype: A much larger clone differs from this one at a single base, so this may be a read error. J is TRBJ1-6 and V is TRBV7-2, with D maybe TRBD1 (5 bases). The CDR3 is 15 residues long. Trimming stripped 1 base from V and 11 bases from J, with 15 bases between. CDR1 is SGHTA and CDR2 is FQGNSA in the germline V gene. Written as DNA, the CDR3 is TGTGCCAGCAGCTTAGTTGGGGCCAAGAATCCACCCCTCCACTTT. Its translation: CASSLVGAKNPPLHF.

The chain joins TRBV19 to TRBJ1-2; a possible D gene is TRBD1 (6 bases). The CDR3 contains 11 residues. The V end lost 5 bases, the J end lost 10 bases, and 11 bases lay between the germline ends. The germline CDR1 and CDR2 sequences are LNHDA and SQIVND (reference sequence). The CDR3 DNA reads TGTGCCAGTAGTGCACAGGGTTTCTACACCTTC. Translation gives CASSAQGFYTF. Full variable domain (remainder filled in from reference TRBV19 and TRBJ1-2): DGGITQSPKYLFRKEGQNVTLSCEQNLNHDAMYWYRQDPGQGLRLIYYSQIVNDFQKGDIAEGYSVSREKKESFPLTVTSAQKNPTAFYLCASSAQGFYTFGSGTRLTVV.

The chain recombines TRBV10-3 with TRBJ1-6; D unclear. The V end was cut by 4 bases, the J end by 10 bases, with 8 bases between. The CDR3 has 12 residues. Looked up from germline, CDR1 is ENHRY and CDR2 is SYGVKD. CDR3 loop: CAISAEGSPLHF. The DNA for the CDR3 is TGTGCCATCAGTGCCGAGGGATCACCCCTCCACTTT.

As to this clonotype: Likely a read error: the CDR3 ends without its conserved phenylalanine or tryptophan. The DNA is omitted, as the CDR3 cannot be located on it reliably, and the CDR3 follows TCRdb's listing. The chain joins TRBV4-2 to TRBJ2-7. Both ends counted, the CDR3 spans 8 residues. CDR1 is LGHNA and CDR2 is YNFKEQ in the germline V gene. CDR3 region: CASSQEGR.

This clonotype showed up many times. The V and J genes are TRBV19 and TRBJ1-5; tentatively, D is TRBD1 (5 bases). The CDR3 spans 12 residues. Per the germline V gene, CDR1 is LNHDA and CDR2 is SQIVND (reference sequence). The CDR3 loop is CARGPRNQPQHF. The CDR3 DNA sequence: TGTGCTCGGGGACCTCGCAATCAGCCCCAGCATTTT.

This chain joins TRBV5-1 and TRBJ2-7; D is ambiguous. The CDR3 spans 15 residues. CDR1 and CDR2 (germline): SGHRS, YFSETQ. The V and J ends lost 0 bases and 2 bases respectively, with 12 bases between them. CDR3 nucleotide sequence: TGCGCCAGCAGCTTGGAGGCAGGTCCACCCTACGAGCAGTACTTC. Amino acids: CASSLEAGPPYEQYF.